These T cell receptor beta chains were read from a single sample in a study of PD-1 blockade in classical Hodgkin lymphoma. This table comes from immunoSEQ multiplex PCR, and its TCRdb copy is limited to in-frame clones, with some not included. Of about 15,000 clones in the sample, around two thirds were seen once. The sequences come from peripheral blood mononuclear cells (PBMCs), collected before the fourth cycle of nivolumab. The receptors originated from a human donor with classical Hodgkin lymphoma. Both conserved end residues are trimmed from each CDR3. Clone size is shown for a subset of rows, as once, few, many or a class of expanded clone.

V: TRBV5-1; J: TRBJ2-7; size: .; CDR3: ASSLGMAGVYEQY
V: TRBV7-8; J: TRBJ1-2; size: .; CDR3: ASSTDRGRGGYT
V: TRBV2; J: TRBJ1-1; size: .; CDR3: ASRGRVRSTEAF
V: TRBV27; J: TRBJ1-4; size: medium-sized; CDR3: ASSVSRREKLF
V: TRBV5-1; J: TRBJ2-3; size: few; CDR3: ASSLGDSTDTQY
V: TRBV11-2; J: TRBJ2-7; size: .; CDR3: ASSFGQGAYYEQY
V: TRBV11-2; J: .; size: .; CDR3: ASSPAAYEQY
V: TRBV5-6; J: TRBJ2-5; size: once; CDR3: ASSLYGYQETQY
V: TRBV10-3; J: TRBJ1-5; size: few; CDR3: AISRDPQGQPQH
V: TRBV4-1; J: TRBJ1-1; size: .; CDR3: ASSQIPGQGSLTEAF
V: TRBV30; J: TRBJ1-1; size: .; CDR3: AWSVGEAF
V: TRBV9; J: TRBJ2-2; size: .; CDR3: ASSVAGGLAGVITGELF
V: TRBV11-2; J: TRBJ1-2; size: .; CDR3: ASSLDRQVNYGYT
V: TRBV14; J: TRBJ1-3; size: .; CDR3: ASSQGLGNTIY
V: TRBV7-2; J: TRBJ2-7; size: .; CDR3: ASSPGGGGYEQY
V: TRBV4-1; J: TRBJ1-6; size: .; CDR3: ASSQDLVNSPLH